The 13 T cell receptor beta chains below all came from one sample that was sequenced in a study of cytomegalovirus exposure and HLA in healthy donors. 60 Vbeta and 13 Jbeta primers were used in PCR. The table came from immunoSEQ multiplex PCR; TCRdb's copy has only in-frame clones and leaves some out. The sample has under 300,000 clones, over 90% seen once; the top ten hold around 1.7%. Sequenced material: PBMCs. These receptors were obtained from a girl aged 2 to 9 in good health and CMV-seronegative.

CDR3 loop: CASSQTGGAGETQYF. In DNA form, the CDR3 reads TGTGCCAGTAGCCAGACAGGGGGGGCCGGGGAGACCCAGTACTTC. The chain joins TRBV19 to TRBJ2-5; TRBD1 aligns across 9 bases. Germline assignment: CDR1 LNHDA and CDR2 SQIVND (reference sequence). With 6 bases clipped from V and 5 bases from J, the junction kept 10 bases outside the gene matches. The CDR3 has 15 amino acids.

This chain links TRBV6-5 with TRBJ1-1; TRBD1 aligns across 8 bases. The CDR3 is made up of 14 amino acids. CDR1 is MNHEY and CDR2 is SVGAGI in the germline V gene. V was pared by 6 bases and J by 3 bases, with 6 bases of the junction left unmatched. This CDR3 reads CASRLQGAHTEAFF. CDR3 nucleotide sequence: TGTGCCAGCAGACTGCAGGGGGCGCACACTGAAGCTTTCTTT.

The CDR3, as DNA: TGTGCCAGCAGTTTACGAGCTCAGCCCCAGCATTTT. Translating it yields CASSLRAQPQHF. This chain connects TRBV28 to TRBJ1-5; D remains ambiguous. The CDR3 extends over 12 amino acids. V was trimmed by 2 bases and J by 6 bases, leaving 5 bases between them. Per the germline V gene, CDR1 is MDHEN and CDR2 is SYDVKM.

CDR3 residues: CASRGQGLDTQYF. CDR3 bases: TGTGCCAGCAGAGGACAGGGCTTAGATACGCAGTATTTT. V usage is TRBV9 and J usage is TRBJ2-3, with 8 bases fitting TRBD1. Trimming took 5 bases from V and 5 from J; bases not matched to a gene: 4. This CDR3 has 13 residues. Germline assignment: CDR1 SGDLS and CDR2 YYNGEE.

The chain has TRBV30 and TRBJ2-3; D unclear. This CDR3 is 13 amino acids long. The V end lost 2 bases, the J end lost 5 bases, and 11 bases lay between the germline ends. Germline CDR1 GTSNPN, CDR2 SVGIG (reference sequence). The CDR3 region is CAWSRVAGDTQYF. Written as DNA, the CDR3 is TGTGCCTGGAGTCGGGTAGCCGGAGATACGCAGTATTTT.

This clone showed up just once. The V and J genes are TRBV25-1 and TRBJ2-7, with TRBD1 as a possible D gene (6 bases). CDR3 length: 14 residues. Germline-derived CDR1 and CDR2 are MGHDK and SYGVNS. Deletions cut 6 bases from V and 2 bases from J, with 14 bases between. In DNA form, the CDR3 reads TGTGCCAGCAGAGAACCCGGGACAACCTACGAGCAGTACTTC. It translates to CASREPGTTYEQYF.

Here the CDR3 DNA reads TGTGCCAGCAGCTTAAACACCCTTGGAGGGGAGCAGTACTTC. It encodes CASSLNTLGGEQYF. This chain connects TRBV11-3 to TRBJ2-7; weak D call: TRBD2 (6 bases). Germline V gives CDR1 SGHNT, CDR2 YENEEA. Trimming left V 2 bases short and J 7 bases short, with 15 bases between. This CDR3 region has 14 residues. The full variable domain, its missing parts supplied by reference TRBV11-3 and TRBJ2-7, is EAGVVQSPRYKIIEKKQPVAFWCNPISGHNTLYWYLQNLGQGPELLIRYENEEAVDDSQLPKDRFSAERLKGVDSTLKIQPAELGDSAVYLCASSLNTLGGEQYFGPGTRLTVT.

The V call is TRBV14, the J call TRBJ2-7, with 12 bases that match TRBD2. This CDR3 is built from 15 residues. V trimming: 6 bases; J trimming: 3 bases; junction bases outside the gene matches: 6. CDR1 is SGHDN, CDR2 FVKESK, per germline. The CDR3 DNA sequence: TGTGCCAGCAGTCCGACTAGCGGGGGACTCTACGAGCAGTACTTC. Translating it yields CASSPTSGGLYEQYF.

This clone was picked up one time. The rearrangement uses TRBV29-1 and TRBJ1-5; tentatively, D is TRBD1 (5 bases). Germline loops: CDR1 SQVTM, CDR2 ANQGSEA. Trimming shortened V by 6 bases and J by 0 bases, and 6 bases separated the two germline ends. CDR3 length equals 12 residues. This chain's CDR3 is CSVRDSNQPQHF. The DNA of the CDR3 is TGCAGCGTCAGGGATAGCAATCAGCCCCAGCATTTT.

The V and J genes are TRBV9 and TRBJ1-2, with D perhaps TRBD1 (6 bases). CDR3 length: 14 amino acids. Trimming pared 0 bases from V and 2 bases from J, leaving 8 bases between. CDR1 and CDR2 from the germline V gene are SGDLS and YYNGEE. The CDR3 loop is CASSVAGQNYGYTF. DNA of the CDR3: TGTGCCAGCAGCGTAGCCGGACAGAACTATGGCTACACCTTC.

A single count supports this clone. This sequence joins TRBV29-1 and TRBJ2-3; TRBD1 matches at 10 bases. CDR3 length: 12 residues. Germline V gene lookup returns CDR1 SQVTM and CDR2 ANQGSEA. The CDR3 nucleotides are TGCGGAGAGACAGGGGGCTCAGATACGCAGTATTTT. Amino acids: CGETGGSDTQYF.

J is TRBJ2-2 and V is TRBV28, with 8 positions matching TRBD1. J lost 8 bases, V lost 6 bases, and 11 bases had no gene match. The germline V gene has CDR1 MDHEN and CDR2 SYDVKM. The CDR3 has 15 residues. The CDR3 DNA is TGTGCCAGCAGGGGGGACAGGCCCTACAGGGGGGAGCTGTTTTTT. Translation: CASRGDRPYRGELFF.

The chain links TRBV5-4 to TRBJ2-7, with 13 bases aligning to TRBD2. CDR1 and CDR2 (germline): SGHNT, YYREEE (reference sequence). The CDR3 totals 15 residues. Trimming cost V 4 bases and J 3 bases; bases outside gene matches: 4. The CDR3, as DNA: TGTGCCAGCAGCGAAGGGACTAGCGGGATCTACGAGCAGTACTTC. This codes for CASSEGTSGIYEQYF.